This entry is about one T cell receptor beta chain. Between the trimmed V and J ends, which lost 0 bases and 11 bases, there was a span of 10 bases. CDR1 DFQATT and CDR2 SNEGSKA come from the germline V gene (reference sequence). The CDR3 spans 11 residues. The data stem from a study of T-cell reconstitution after alpha-beta-depleted transplantation in children. Preparation of the TCRbeta library used unique molecular identifiers. TCRdb reanalysed the PCR reads using MiXCR and keeps one entry per CDR3 protein. The sample includes around 400,000 distinct CDR3 sequences, roughly 20% seen only once; the top ten take 3.8%.

The chain uses TRBV20-1 and TRBJ1-1; D not resolved. The sequencing used PBMCs from the stem cell graft donor, collected from the stem cell graft. The source is a human donor who donated a stem cell graft to a child with acute myeloid leukemia. CDR3 coding DNA: TGCAGTGCTAGAGATCAGAATTCGGCTTTCTTT. Translated: CSARDQNSAFF.